This section outlines one T cell receptor beta chain sequence together with its context. Its matching antigen is unknown. The data originate from a study of cytomegalovirus exposure and HLA in healthy donors. The study, taken as a whole, reports: Owing to their indistinguishability, certain V segments, notably TRBV6-2 and TRBV6-3, were excluded. Differences between HLA loci emerged in a later analysis of TCR association rates, with DRB1 most and HLA-C fewest.

13 Jbeta primers and 60 Vbeta primers were used for the PCR. TCRdb's table, derived via immunoSEQ multiplex PCR, lists solely in-frame clones and lacks some. Of 55,000 to 80,000 clones in the sample, 65% to 90% were seen once. This CDR3 contains 12 residues. Germline assignment: CDR1 SGHKS and CDR2 YYEKEE (reference sequence). The V end lost 0 bases, the J end lost 8 bases, and 5 bases lay between the germline ends. The chain is built from TRBV5-5 and TRBJ1-4; D is uncertain. The TCR sequence derives from a female donor in good health and CMV-seronegative. The sample consisted of PBMCs. The CDR3 loop reads CASSLGGEKLFF. The CDR3 DNA follows: TGTGCCAGCAGCTTGGGAGGAGAAAAACTGTTTTTT.